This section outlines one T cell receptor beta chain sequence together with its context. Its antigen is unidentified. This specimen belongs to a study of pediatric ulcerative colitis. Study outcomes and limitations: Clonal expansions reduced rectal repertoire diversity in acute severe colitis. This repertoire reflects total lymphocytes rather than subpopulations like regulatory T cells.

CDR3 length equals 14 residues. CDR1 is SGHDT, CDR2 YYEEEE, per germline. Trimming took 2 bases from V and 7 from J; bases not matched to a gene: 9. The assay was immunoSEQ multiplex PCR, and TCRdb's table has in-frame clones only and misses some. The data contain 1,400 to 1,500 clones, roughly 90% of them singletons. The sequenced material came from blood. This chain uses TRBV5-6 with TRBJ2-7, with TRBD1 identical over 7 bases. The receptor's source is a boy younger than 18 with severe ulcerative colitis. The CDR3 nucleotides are TGTGCCAGCAGCTTCGGAACAGGGGCGGGTGAGCAGTACTTC. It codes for CASSFGTGAGEQYF.